These T cell receptor beta chains were read from a single sample in a study of blood T cell repertoires in COVID-19. Data came from immunoSEQ multiplex PCR; TCRdb stores just in-frame clones and leaves some out. The sample consists of about 240,000 clones, 65% to 85% of them appearing once. Sequencing was done on a sample of peripheral blood. The receptors shown here come from a human donor in a cohort sampled during active COVID-19. Both conserved end residues are part of each CDR3. A D gene is named only where the DNA matches it firmly. A clone size is listed for some rows: how often the clone was seen (once, few, many), or a class if it is expanded.

TRBJ2-1 | TRBV4-2 | TRBD2 | . | CASSQAAGFSGNLDNEQFF | TGTGCCAGCAGCCAAGCGGCAGGGTTTAGCGGGAACCTGGACAATGAGCAGTTCTTC
TRBJ2-7 | TRBV7-2 | . | . | CASSLGEYEQYF | TGTGCCAGCAGCTTAGGGGAGTACGAGCAGTACTTC
TRBJ2-5 | TRBV27 | TRBD1 | . | CASSSLDRVETQYF | TGTGCCAGCAGTTCCTTAGACAGGGTTGAGACCCAGTACTTC
TRBJ2-7 | TRBV4-1 | TRBD2 | . | CASSPSAGLSYEQYF | TGCGCCAGCAGCCCTTCAGCGGGACTCTCCTACGAGCAGTACTTC
TRBJ2-5 | TRBV7-9 | TRBD2 | . | CASSWSNAGVGETQYF | TGTGCCAGCAGCTGGTCTAACGCGGGAGTAGGAGAGACCCAGTACTTC
TRBJ2-1 | TRBV7-9 | TRBD2 | . | CASSLREDYNEQFF | TGTGCCAGCAGCTTACGGGAGGACTACAATGAGCAGTTCTTC
TRBJ2-7 | TRBV23-1 | . | . | CASSRRDSYEQYF | TGCGCCAGCAGTCGCAGGGACTCCTACGAGCAGTACTTC
TRBJ2-5 | TRBV6-1 | TRBD2 | . | CASSEYLAGGPGETQYF | TGTGCCAGCAGTGAATACCTAGCGGGAGGGCCGGGGGAGACCCAGTACTTC
TRBJ1-6 | TRBV3-1/TRBV3-2 | . | . | CASSQIQGGSPLHF | TGTGCCAGCAGCCAGATACAGGGCGGTTCACCCCTCCACTTT
TRBJ2-7 | TRBV29-1 | . | few | CSAQEYRSYEQYF | TGCAGCGCGCAAGAGTACAGATCCTACGAGCAGTACTTC
TRBJ2-7 | TRBV11-2 | . | . | CASSLAGTYEQYF | TGTGCCAGCAGCTTAGCGGGTACCTACGAGCAGTACTTC
TRBJ2-5 | TRBV10-3 | . | . | CAISTGLEETQYF | TGTGCCATCTCTACAGGTCTAGAAGAGACCCAGTACTTC
TRBJ1-1 | TRBV6-5 | . | . | CASSLDTVQTEAFF | TGTGCCAGCAGTCTGGACACAGTACAAACTGAAGCTTTCTTT
TRBJ2-3 | TRBV6-2/TRBV6-3 | . | once | CASSPASTDTQYF | TGTGCCAGCAGCCCGGCTAGCACAGATACGCAGTATTTT
TRBJ1-5 | TRBV11-3 | TRBD1 | . | CASSPTGDQPQHF | TGTGCCAGCAGCCCTACAGGGGATCAGCCCCAGCATTTT
TRBJ1-5 | TRBV24-1 | . | . | CATSDLSNQPQHF | TGTGCCACCAGTGATTTGTCGAATCAGCCCCAGCATTTT
TRBJ2-3 | TRBV7-9 | TRBD2 | . | CASSLGRLAGARSTDTQYF | TGTGCCAGCAGCTTAGGGAGGCTAGCGGGGGCCCGCAGCACAGATACGCAGTATTTT
TRBJ1-5 | TRBV6-5 | . | . | CASSYSRGAEQPQHF | TGTGCCAGCAGTTACTCCCGGGGGGCTGAGCAGCCCCAGCATTTT
TRBJ1-5 | TRBV2 | . | . | CASRSGGGAGNQPQHF | TGTGCCAGCAGGTCGGGTGGAGGGGCGGGCAATCAGCCCCAGCATTTT
TRBJ1-1 | TRBV6-2/TRBV6-3 | TRBD1 | . | CASSDGTGGNTEAFF | TGTGCCAGCAGTGACGGGACAGGGGGTAACACTGAAGCTTTCTTT
TRBJ1-1 | TRBV6-5 | TRBD1 | . | CASSNRDRGGTEAFF | TGTGCCAGCAGTAACCGGGACAGAGGAGGCACTGAAGCTTTCTTT
TRBJ2-5 | TRBV7-7 | . | . | CASSLSQGNQETQYF | TGTGCTAGCAGCTTATCCCAGGGGAACCAAGAGACCCAGTACTTC
TRBJ2-7 | TRBV28 | . | . | CASSPAPGQRSWF | TGTGCCAGCAGCCCTGCACCGGGACAAAGGTCTTGGTTC
TRBJ2-1 | TRBV11-3 | TRBD1 | . | CASSSTGKRDNEQFF | TGTGCCAGCAGCTCGACAGGGAAGCGAGACAATGAGCAGTTCTTC
TRBJ2-3 | TRBV14 | TRBD2 | . | CASSQDGGWRERYF | TGTGCCAGCAGCCAAGATGGGGGATGGCGGGAGCGGTATTTT
TRBJ1-1 | TRBV3-1/TRBV3-2 | . | . | CASSQQKEAFF | TGTGCCAGCAGCCAGCAAAAGGAGGCTTTCTTT
TRBJ2-1 | TRBV19 | . | . | CASSIQGQGMSDEQFF | TGTGCCAGTAGTATACAAGGGCAGGGTATGAGCGATGAGCAGTTCTTC
TRBJ1-1 | TRBV4-1 | . | . | CASSQVFSGYTEAFF | TGCGCCAGCAGCCAAGTTTTTTCGGGGTACACTGAAGCTTTCTTT
TRBJ1-5 | TRBV3-1/TRBV3-2 | . | . | CASSWTGNQPQHF | TGTGCCAGCAGTTGGACAGGCAATCAGCCCCAGCATTTT
TRBJ2-7 | TRBV10-2 | TRBD2 | . | CASTPEEREGKYF | TGCGCCAGCACCCCAGAGGAGCGGGAGGGAAAGTACTTC
TRBJ1-1 | TRBV19 | . | . | CASSRRERFTEAFF | TGTGCCAGTAGTAGGCGGGAGAGGTTCACTGAAGCTTTCTTT
TRBJ2-1 | TRBV5-1 | TRBD2 | . | CASSGGTSGRVSYNEQFF | TGCGCCAGCAGCGGCGGGACTAGCGGGAGGGTTTCCTACAATGAGCAGTTCTTC
TRBJ2-2 | TRBV5-5 | TRBD1 | . | CASSWGQGKNTGELFF | TGTGCCAGCAGCTGGGGACAGGGCAAAAACACCGGGGAGCTGTTTTTT
TRBJ1-2 | TRBV5-1 | TRBD1 | . | CASSLAGQAHGYTF | TGCGCCAGCAGCTTGGCCGGACAGGCCCACGGCTACACCTTC
TRBJ1-1 | TRBV7-9 | . | . | CASSSLMGITEAFF | TGTGCCAGCAGCTCCCTGATGGGCATAACTGAAGCTTTCTTT
TRBJ1-5 | TRBV6-6 | . | . | CASSPSKTSSSNQPQHF | TGTGCCAGCAGTCCCTCAAAGACATCCTCGAGCAATCAGCCCCAGCATTTT